This T cell receptor (beta chain) was observed in a study of OX40 agonist ivuxolimab in advanced cancers. Looking at the study overall: Checkpoint inhibitors had been given previously to roughly 36% of patients. Three patients, one with hepatocellular carcinoma and two with cutaneous melanoma, achieved partial responses.

Autoimmune disease history or systemic immunosuppression excluded patients. Trimming removed 5 bases from V and 4 bases from J; junction bases left unmatched: 5. The CDR3 contains 13 residues. CDR1 and CDR2 from the germline V gene are SGHVS and FQNEAQ. Some clones are missing from TCRdb's copy, which holds only in-frame ones; the method was immunoSEQ multiplex PCR. The repertoire holds fewer than 50,000 clones, with over 75% as singletons. The chain is built from TRBV7-8 and TRBJ2-7, with TRBD1 matching 7 bases. This TCR was recovered from an adult with an advanced solid tumor such as melanoma, head and neck, liver or kidney cancer. The sequences come from CD4+ or CD8+ T cells sorted from blood, collected in a trial of the OX40 agonist ivuxolimab. The chain's CDR3 is CASSLDRAYEQYV. Here the CDR3 DNA reads TGTGCCAGCAGCCTCGACAGGGCTTACGAGCAGTACGTC.